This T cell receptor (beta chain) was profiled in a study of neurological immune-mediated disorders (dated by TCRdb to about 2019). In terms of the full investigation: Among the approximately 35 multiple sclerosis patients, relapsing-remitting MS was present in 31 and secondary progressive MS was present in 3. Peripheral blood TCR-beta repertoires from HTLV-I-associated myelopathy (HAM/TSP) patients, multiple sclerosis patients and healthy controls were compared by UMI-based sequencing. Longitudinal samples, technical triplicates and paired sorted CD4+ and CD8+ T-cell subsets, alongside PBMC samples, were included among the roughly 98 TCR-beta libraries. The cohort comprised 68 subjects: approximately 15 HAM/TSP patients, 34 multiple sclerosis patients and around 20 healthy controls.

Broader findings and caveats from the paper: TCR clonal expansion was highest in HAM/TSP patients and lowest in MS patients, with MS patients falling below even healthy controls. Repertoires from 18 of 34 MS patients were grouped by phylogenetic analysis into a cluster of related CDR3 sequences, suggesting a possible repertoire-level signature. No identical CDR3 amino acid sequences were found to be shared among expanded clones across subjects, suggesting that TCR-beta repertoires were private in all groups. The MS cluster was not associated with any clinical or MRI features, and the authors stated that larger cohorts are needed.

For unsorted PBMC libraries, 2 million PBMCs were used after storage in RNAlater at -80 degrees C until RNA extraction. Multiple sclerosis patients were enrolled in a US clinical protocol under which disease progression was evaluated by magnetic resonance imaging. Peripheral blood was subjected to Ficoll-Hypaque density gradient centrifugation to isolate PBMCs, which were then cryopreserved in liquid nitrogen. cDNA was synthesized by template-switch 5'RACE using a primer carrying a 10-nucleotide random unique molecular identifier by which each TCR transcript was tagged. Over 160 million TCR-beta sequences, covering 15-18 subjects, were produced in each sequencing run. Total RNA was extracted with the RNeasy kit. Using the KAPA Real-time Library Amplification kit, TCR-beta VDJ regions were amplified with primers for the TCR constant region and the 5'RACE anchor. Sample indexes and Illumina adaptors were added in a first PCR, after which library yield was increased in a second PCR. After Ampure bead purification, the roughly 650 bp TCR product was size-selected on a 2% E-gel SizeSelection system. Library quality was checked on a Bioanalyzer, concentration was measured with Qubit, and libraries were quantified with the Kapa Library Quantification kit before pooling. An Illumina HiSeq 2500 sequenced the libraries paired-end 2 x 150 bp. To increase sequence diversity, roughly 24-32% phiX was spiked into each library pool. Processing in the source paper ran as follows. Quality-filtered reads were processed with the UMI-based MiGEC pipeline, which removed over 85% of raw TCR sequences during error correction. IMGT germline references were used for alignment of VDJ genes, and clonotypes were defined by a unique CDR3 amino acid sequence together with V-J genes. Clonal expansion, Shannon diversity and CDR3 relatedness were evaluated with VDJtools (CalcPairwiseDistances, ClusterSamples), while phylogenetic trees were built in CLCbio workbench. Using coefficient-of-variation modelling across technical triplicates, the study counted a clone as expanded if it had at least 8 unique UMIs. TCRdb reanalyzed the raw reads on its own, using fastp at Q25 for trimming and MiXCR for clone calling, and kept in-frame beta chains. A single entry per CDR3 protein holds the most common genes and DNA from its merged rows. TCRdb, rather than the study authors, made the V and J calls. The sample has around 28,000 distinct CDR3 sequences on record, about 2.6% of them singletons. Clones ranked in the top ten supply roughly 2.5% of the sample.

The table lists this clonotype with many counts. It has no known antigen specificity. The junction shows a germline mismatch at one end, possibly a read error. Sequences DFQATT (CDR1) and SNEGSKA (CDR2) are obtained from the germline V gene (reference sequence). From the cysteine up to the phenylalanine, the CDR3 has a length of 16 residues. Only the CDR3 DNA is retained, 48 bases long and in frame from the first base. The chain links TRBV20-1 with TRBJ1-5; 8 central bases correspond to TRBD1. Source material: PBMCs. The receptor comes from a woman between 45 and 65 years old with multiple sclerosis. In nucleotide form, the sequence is TGCAGTGCCAGAGCAGGGGGCGAGAATAGCAATCAGCCCCAGCATTTT. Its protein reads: CSARAGGENSNQPQHF.